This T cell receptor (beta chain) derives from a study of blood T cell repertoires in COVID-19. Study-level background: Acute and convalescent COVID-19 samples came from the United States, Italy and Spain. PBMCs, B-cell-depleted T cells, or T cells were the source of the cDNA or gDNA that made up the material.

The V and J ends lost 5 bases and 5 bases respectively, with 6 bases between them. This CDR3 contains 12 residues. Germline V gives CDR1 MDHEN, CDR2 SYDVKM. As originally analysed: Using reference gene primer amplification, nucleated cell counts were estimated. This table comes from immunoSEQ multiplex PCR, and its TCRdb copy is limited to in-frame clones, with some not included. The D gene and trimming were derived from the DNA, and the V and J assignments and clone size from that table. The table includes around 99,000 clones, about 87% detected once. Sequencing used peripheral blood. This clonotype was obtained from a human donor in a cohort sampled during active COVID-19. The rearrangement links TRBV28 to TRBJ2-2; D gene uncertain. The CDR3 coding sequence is TGTGCCAGCAGTCTTCTTACCGGGGAGCTGTTTTTT. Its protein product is CASSLLTGELFF.